This TCR beta chain was identified in a study of T cell changes during pregnancy in multiple sclerosis. CDR1 SGHNT and CDR2 YYREEE come from the germline V gene (reference sequence). Trimming left V 4 bases short and J 3 bases short, with 10 bases between. The CDR3 is 13 residues long. Using immunoSEQ multiplex PCR, the repertoire was profiled, and TCRdb retains in-frame clones only, with some absent. The sample gives about 80,000 clones, just over 90% of which show up once; approximately 0.2% is in the top ten. This clone appeared once. This rearrangement joins TRBV5-4 to TRBJ2-5; tentatively, D is TRBD2 (5 bases). The sequence came from a female donor with multiple sclerosis, enrolled in a pregnancy study. The input for sequencing was CD4+ T cells from peripheral blood mononuclear cells, taken before pregnancy. The CDR3 bases are TGTGCCAGCAGCCTTGGACTGGAAGAGACCCAGTACTTC. This encodes CASSLGLEETQYF.